Described below is a single T cell receptor beta chain sequence and its context. Antigen: not known. Staff drew a roughly 2.5 ml blood sample from each donor. This entry comes from a study of monozygotic twins with inflammatory bowel disease. TCRdb reprocessed the 5' RACE reads, keeping one entry per CDR3 protein, no DNA. The table for this sample gives about 150,000 distinct CDR3 sequences. Whole-study findings and limits: Those with IBD had lower TCRbeta diversity (inverse Simpson) than their healthy co-twins did. Researchers report that IBD patients shared fewer clonotypes with others than healthy twins, especially amid disease activity.

Germline V gene lookup returns CDR1 DFQATT and CDR2 SNEGSKA (reference sequence). The CDR3 sequence is 13 residues long. The V gene is TRBV20-1, the J gene TRBJ2-1; TCRdb returns TRBD1, unconfirmable since there is no DNA. The sample consisted of blood. This sequence was found in a human donor with ulcerative colitis or Crohn's disease, or a healthy co-twin of an affected twin (not recorded which). The CDR3 is CSASTAGHNEQFF.